This T cell receptor beta chain was recorded in a study of cytomegalovirus exposure and HLA in healthy donors. CDR1 and CDR2 (germline): LGHNT, FRNRAP. The length of the CDR3 is 16 residues. J gave up 4 bases and V 6 bases, and 10 bases lay outside the gene matches. Profiling relied on immunoSEQ multiplex PCR, and the TCRdb table lists in-frame clones only, not all of them. The sample holds 90,000 or so clones, less than 85% seen once. Note on this clone: Its antigen is unknown.

General study findings and limits: With high specificity and sensitivity, the classifier reportedly diagnosed cytomegalovirus status. In vitro work confirmed that a few CMV-associated chains recognize CMV antigens. Cytomegalovirus association was assigned to about 150 TCR beta chains.

What was sequenced was PBMCs. The genes are TRBV12-5 and TRBJ2-1, with 9 bases fitting TRBD1. The sequence was collected from a man aged 18-30 years in good health and CMV-seropositive. This CDR3 reads CASGIEFGTGYNEQFF. In DNA form, the CDR3 reads TGTGCTAGTGGAATCGAATTCGGGACAGGGTACAATGAGCAGTTCTTC.